The entry that follows covers one T cell receptor (beta chain) sequence. Its cognate antigen is unknown. Only in-frame clones appear in the TCRdb table, and some are missing; sequencing was by immunoSEQ multiplex PCR. The table shows 430,000 or so clones, with about 91% occurring only once. The data are from a study of Ad26.COV2.S vaccination and SARS-CoV-2 variants. Study overall: Into the muscle, Ad26.COV2.S was dosed once or twice, 56 days apart.

General study results and limits: Placebo recipients showed lower spike-specific TCR breadth than vaccinees.

The sample's treatment: 19 received Ad26.COV2.S at low or high dose, single or two shots; about 5 received placebo; per-sample allocation not given. Day 63 after the first vaccine or placebo injection was the time point for sampling. CDR3 size: 16 residues. Trimming took 3 bases from V and 1 from J; bases not matched to a gene: 7. CDR1 and CDR2 (germline): SGDLS, YYNGEE. The chain joins TRBV9 to TRBJ2-1, with 7 nucleotides matching TRBD2. This sequence was found in a person between 18 and 59 years old who received the Ad26.COV2.S COVID-19 vaccine or a placebo. Sequenced material: peripheral blood, taken in a trial of Ad26.COV2.S vaccine versus placebo. The CDR3 nucleotides read TGTGCCAGCAGCGAGGTAGCGGGTTGGTCCTACAATGAGCAGTTCTTC. The encoded protein is CASSEVAGWSYNEQFF.